Below are 22 T cell receptor beta chains sequenced from a single sample in a study of T cell responses to AZD1222 COVID-19 vaccine. Assay: immunoSEQ multiplex PCR; the TCRdb copy retains only in-frame clones and omits some. The sample shows about 130,000 clones, roughly 89% of them seen only once. The specimen comprised peripheral blood, sampled on day 0 of AZD1222 vaccination. Source of these receptors: an adult in good health.

V is TRBV7-9 and J is TRBJ1-3; the D gene is possibly TRBD1 (5 bases). Germline V gives CDR1 SEHNR, CDR2 FQNEAQ (reference sequence). This CDR3 comprises 16 residues. The V end lost 5 bases, the J end lost 0 bases, and 14 bases lay between the germline ends. The CDR3 coding sequence is TGTGCCAGCAGCCCCCTAATGGGGGGCTCTGGAAACACCATATATTTT. The encoded protein is CASSPLMGGSGNTIYF.

To note about this clone: The same CDR3 also results from other DNA sequences found in this sample. The V and J genes are TRBV20-1 and TRBJ1-1; D call uncertain. Germline V gene lookup returns CDR1 DFQATT and CDR2 SNEGSKA (reference sequence). The V end was cut by 3 bases, the J end by 1 base, with 3 bases between. The CDR3 runs 11 residues. DNA of the CDR3: TGCAGTGCTAGGGAGAACACTGAAGCTTTCTTT. It is translated as CSARENTEAFF.

The chain joins TRBV7-6 to TRBJ1-6; 7 bases align to TRBD1. The trim removed 5 bases at V and 10 bases at J, leaving 11 bases unmatched. The germline CDR1 and CDR2 sequences are SGHVS and FNYEAQ. The CDR3 runs to 15 residues. Written as DNA, the CDR3 is TGTGCCAGCAGCCCCCGGGGGACAGCTGAATCACCCCTCCACTTT. Encoded protein: CASSPRGTAESPLHF.

The chain links TRBV4-3 to TRBJ1-2; TRBD1 agrees at 7 bases. Germline CDR1 LGHNA, CDR2 YSLEER. The CDR3 length is 15 residues. Trimming took 0 bases from V and 8 from J; bases not matched to a gene: 9. The CDR3 reads CASSQDRTGPGGYTF. Here the CDR3 DNA reads TGCGCCAGCAGCCAAGATCGGACAGGTCCCGGGGGCTACACCTTC.

The J gene is TRBJ2-3, the V gene TRBV6-5, with 7 bases lining up with TRBD2. The germline V gene has CDR1 MNHEY and CDR2 SVGAGI. CDR3 size: 15 residues. V lost 5 bases, J lost 7 bases, and 12 bases stayed unmatched. This CDR3 is CASSLAEDPSYTQYF. CDR3 DNA sequence: TGTGCCAGCAGTCTAGCGGAGGACCCCTCTTATACGCAGTATTTT.

The V gene is TRBV30, the J gene TRBJ1-2; possible D gene TRBD1, 6 bases. The V gene lost 3 bases and the J gene lost 4 bases, with 15 bases spanning the gap. This CDR3 has 14 amino acids. Germline assignment: CDR1 GTSNPN and CDR2 SVGIG (reference sequence). CDR3 nucleotides: TGTGCCTGGAGAGAAGGGGGGATGGGCTATGGCTACACCTTC. This gives the protein CAWREGGMGYGYTF.

V usage is TRBV9 and J usage is TRBJ1-6; no clear D gene. The germline V gene has CDR1 SGDLS and CDR2 YYNGEE. The CDR3 consists of 14 residues. V was pared by 3 bases and J by 6 bases, with 10 bases between. The DNA for the CDR3 is TGTGCCAGCAGCGCCCTAGGAGGTAATTCACCCCTCCACTTT. This sequence encodes CASSALGGNSPLHF. Full variable domain (rest looked up from reference TRBV9 and TRBJ1-6): DSGVTQTPKHLITATGQRVTLRCSPRSGDLSVYWYQQSLDQGLQFLIQYYNGEERAKGNILERFSAQQFPDLHSELNLSSLELGDSALYFCASSALGGNSPLHFGNGTRLTVT.

This clone was detected once. This sequence joins TRBV18 and TRBJ1-5; 7 bases agree with TRBD1. After removal of 3 bases from V and 7 bases from J, the junction contained 6 bases not matched to a gene. Per the germline V gene, CDR1 is KGHSH and CDR2 is LQKENI. The CDR3 runs 14 residues. The CDR3: CASSPRQGEQPQHF. The CDR3 region has the DNA TGTGCCAGCTCACCCCGACAGGGCGAGCAGCCCCAGCATTTT.

This chain joins TRBV27 and TRBJ2-1; TRBD1 is a possible D gene (7 bases). V was trimmed by 0 bases and J by 15 bases, leaving 24 bases between them. Per germline, CDR1 MNHEY and CDR2 SMNVEV (reference sequence). The CDR3 has 16 amino acids. CDR3 sequence (DNA): TGTGCCAGCAGTTTATCGGGCAGGGGGTTGGGGGGTTCCGTGTTCTTC. This translates into CASSLSGRGLGGSVFF.

V gene TRBV27 combines with J gene TRBJ1-1; D gene uncertain. Trimming pared 5 bases from V and 1 base from J, leaving 17 bases between. The CDR3 runs to 16 residues. Germline V gene lookup returns CDR1 MNHEY and CDR2 SMNVEV (reference sequence). The CDR3, as DNA: TGTGCCAGCAGTCCCCGCCGGGCCAGCGAGAACACTGAAGCTTTCTTT. Amino acids: CASSPRRASENTEAFF.

This clone was detected a few times. The chain has TRBV2 and TRBJ2-7; possible D gene TRBD1, 6 bases. The V end lost 0 bases, the J end lost 2 bases, and 14 bases lay between the germline ends. Germline V gene data show CDR1 as SNHLY and CDR2 as FYNNEI. The CDR3 contains 16 residues. The CDR3 coding sequence is TGTGCCAGCAGTGAAGCTCGGACAGTACCACCCTACGAGCAGTACTTC. Protein sequence: CASSEARTVPPYEQYF.

The chain links TRBV7-3 to TRBJ2-1; possible D gene TRBD1, 6 bases. V was clipped by 0 bases and J by 7 bases, with 13 bases between them. CDR3 length: 15 amino acids. Germline-derived CDR1 and CDR2 are SGHTA and FQGTGA. For the CDR3, the DNA is TGTGCCAGCAGCTTAACGGGGGCCCCTGGTAATGAGCAGTTCTTC. As protein: CASSLTGAPGNEQFF.

The V and J genes are TRBV5-1 and TRBJ1-1, with a weak D call TRBD1 (6 bases). Trimming took off 0 bases at V and 7 bases at J, with 13 bases between the two ends. Germline loops: CDR1 SGHRS, CDR2 YFSETQ. The CDR3 sequence is 14 residues long. The CDR3 nucleotides read TGCGCCAGCAGCTTGGCAGGGGACCAAATTGAAGCTTTCTTT. Translated: CASSLAGDQIEAFF.

The chain is built from TRBV4-2 and TRBJ2-3; D gene unclear. CDR1 and CDR2 (germline): LGHNA, YNFKEQ. This CDR3 region has 14 residues. Trimming removed 0 bases at V and 2 bases at J, with 6 bases between. CDR3 protein: CASSQESATDTQYF. Here the CDR3 DNA reads TGTGCCAGCAGCCAAGAGTCTGCCACAGATACGCAGTATTTT.

The V and J genes are TRBV5-1 and TRBJ2-3, with 13 bases that match TRBD2. V lost 7 bases to trimming and J lost 5 bases; unmatched junction nucleotides: 13. In germline, CDR1 is SGHRS, CDR2 YFSETQ. This CDR3 region has 17 residues. The CDR3 nucleotides are TGCGCCAGCCAAGGACTAGCGGGGGAGGTGGTCAAAGATACGCAGTATTTT. Its translation is CASQGLAGEVVKDTQYF.

The V and J genes are TRBV5-8 and TRBJ1-2, with D hard to call. CDR3 length: 18 residues. The V and J ends lost 1 base and 2 bases respectively, with 21 bases between them. Germline V CDR1 and CDR2: SGHTS, YDEGEE. The CDR3 is CASSLYAGRTAGNYGYTF. CDR3 nucleotide sequence: TGTGCCAGCAGCTTGTACGCAGGTCGGACGGCGGGGAACTATGGCTACACCTTC.

This chain links TRBV19 with TRBJ1-5; 10 bases agree with TRBD1. This CDR3 has 16 residues. The germline gives CDR1 LNHDA, CDR2 SQIVND (reference sequence). The trim removed 8 bases at V and 1 base at J, leaving 8 bases unmatched. The CDR3 DNA is TGTGCCAGTTACCCTTGGGGACAGGGGAGCAATCAGCCCCAGCATTTT. Translation gives CASYPWGQGSNQPQHF.

This rearrangement joins TRBV6-5 to TRBJ1-1; D gene unclear. The CDR3 is 13 amino acids. V gave up 0 bases and J gave up 3 bases, with 5 bases separating them. CDR1 and CDR2 (germline): MNHEY, SVGAGI. CDR3 protein: CASSYSMDTEAFF. The CDR3 DNA is TGTGCCAGCAGTTACTCGATGGACACTGAAGCTTTCTTT.

This clone was seen once. The V call is TRBV19, the J call TRBJ1-2; D is uncertain. V was trimmed by 6 bases and J by 6 bases, leaving 5 bases between them. The CDR3 runs 10 residues. Germline V gene lookup returns CDR1 LNHDA and CDR2 SQIVND (reference sequence). CDR3 in amino acids: CASRQHGYTF. As DNA, the CDR3 is TGTGCCAGTAGACAGCATGGCTACACCTTC.

The genes are TRBV2 and TRBJ1-3; weak D call: TRBD1 (5 bases). There are 14 residues in the CDR3. The germline V gene has CDR1 SNHLY and CDR2 FYNNEI. The V and J ends lost 10 bases and 1 base respectively, with 14 bases between them. In DNA, the CDR3 is TGTGCCACCGAGGAGGGGTCGTCTGGAAACACCATATATTTT. Translation gives CATEEGSSGNTIYF.

This clone appeared once. CDR3 sequence reads: CASSQDLWIGYGYTF. DNA of the CDR3: TGCGCCAGCAGCCAAGATCTGTGGATCGGCTATGGCTACACCTTC. This chain uses TRBV4-1 with TRBJ1-2; D not certain. V was clipped by 0 bases and J by 4 bases, with 12 bases between them. Germline loops: CDR1 MGHRA, CDR2 YSYEKL. The CDR3 is made up of 15 amino acids.

The chain uses TRBV10-2 and TRBJ1-2; D is possibly TRBD1 (5 bases). This CDR3 has 11 amino acids. Trimming pared 7 bases from V and 5 bases from J, leaving 8 bases between. Germline CDR1 is WSHSY and CDR2 is SAAADI. CDR3 DNA sequence: TGCGCCAGCACGGGACCTTATGGCTACACCTTC. This gives the protein CASTGPYGYTF.